The clone carrying this T cell receptor beta chain was observed at least ten times. What it binds is not known. Both iRepertoire HTBI primers and Arm-PCR of CDR3 regions were used to build the TCR beta libraries. One entry per CDR3 protein results from TCRdb running MiXCR on the multiplex PCR reads. There are 200,000 to 250,000 distinct CDR3 sequences in the sample; roughly 19% occur only once, and 12% lies in the top ten. This CDR3 has 14 amino acids. Germline CDR1 is MDHEN and CDR2 is SYDVKM. Trimming removed 5 bases at V and 3 bases at J, with 13 bases between. The sample is drawn from a study of regulatory T cells in long-lasting Graves disease. Overall study results and limits: Limited sample numbers may have lowered accuracy.

Time point denoted: newly diagnosed GD, antithyroid drugs for less than 3 months. PBMC RNA served as the TCR library source. American Thyroid Association guidelines defined Graves' disease diagnosis. These data also formed part of another study, on T cells in Graves' hyperthyroidism and ophthalmopathy. As reported in that work: In blood, most of the thyroid clonotypes expanded above 0.001 were also present.

The clonotype comes from a woman between 25 and 40 years old with Graves disease. This sample comprised peripheral blood mononuclear cells (PBMCs), obtained at new diagnosis, from a patient treated with antithyroid drugs. V usage is TRBV28 and J usage is TRBJ1-2; TRBD1 might be the D (6 bases). DNA for the CDR3: TGTGCCAGCAGTCTCGGAAGGGGGGACTATGGCTACACCTTC. Protein product: CASSLGRGDYGYTF.